A selection of T cell receptor beta chains follows, all from one sample in a study of blood T cell repertoires in COVID-19. Sequencing was performed with immunoSEQ multiplex PCR; in TCRdb, only in-frame clones are kept and a portion is missing. The data hold around 50,000 clones, with 90% observed a single time. Sequenced sample: peripheral blood. These receptors were obtained from a man aged 70-80 years with active COVID-19. CDR3s include the opening cysteine and the closing phenylalanine or tryptophan. The D gene is left open where the match is weak. The listing skips clone size in some rows; elsewhere it reads once, few, many or a size class.

cdr3_nt cdr3_aa j_call v_call cdr3_length clone_size d_call
TGTGCCAGCAGCTTAGAGGGGGCGAACTATGGCTACACCTTC CASSLEGANYGYTF TRBJ1-2 TRBV7-2 14 NA TRBD1
TGCGCCAGCAGCCAGGGACTAGCGGGGGCCTACAATGAGCAGTTCTTC CASSQGLAGAYNEQFF TRBJ2-1 TRBV4-3 16 NA TRBD2
TGTGCCAGCAGCGTCGAGGGGGCGTCGAACACTGAAGCTTTCTTT CASSVEGASNTEAFF TRBJ1-1 TRBV9 15 NA TRBD1
TGTGCCAGCAGCCCTCGAGGACTTCCCGCTGATACGCAGTATTTT CASSPRGLPADTQYF TRBJ2-3 TRBV28 15 NA NA
TGTGCCATCAGTGACCGATGGCGGGGTGGCTACACCTTC CAISDRWRGGYTF TRBJ1-2 TRBV10-3 13 NA NA
TGCGCCAGCAGCTTGGGACAGGGATACTACGAGCAGTACTTC CASSLGQGYYEQYF TRBJ2-7 TRBV5-1 14 NA TRBD1
TGTGCCAGCAGCTTAGTGTCGGCGGGCCTGGGGGAGACCCAGTACTTC CASSLVSAGLGETQYF TRBJ2-5 TRBV7-2 16 NA NA
TGCGCCAGCCGCCCCGGGTCCTACACCGGGGAGCTGTTTTTT CASRPGSYTGELFF TRBJ2-2 TRBV5-1 14 NA NA
TGTGCCAGCAGCACGGGTCCCGCCCCCTCCTACGAGCAGTACTTC CASSTGPAPSYEQYF TRBJ2-7 TRBV9 15 NA NA
TGTGCCAGCAGTGGGGAGTACACTGAAGCTTTCTTT CASSGEYTEAFF TRBJ1-1 TRBV2 12 NA NA
TGTGCCAGCAGCTTAGTTGGGGGCCAGCCCCAGCATTTT CASSLVGGQPQHF TRBJ1-5 TRBV7-8 13 few NA
TGTGCCAGCACCCAGGGTTGGTACGAGCAGTACTTC CASTQGWYEQYF TRBJ2-7 TRBV6-6 12 NA NA
TGTGCCACCAGTGACCCCGGGAAGGCGGGTACGCAGTATTTT CATSDPGKAGTQYF TRBJ2-3 TRBV24-1 14 few NA
TGTGCCAGCAGCTTTCACAACGAAAAACTGTTTTTT CASSFHNEKLFF TRBJ1-4 TRBV7-2 12 NA NA
TGTGCCAGCAGCTTAAGAGGGTTGGATGAGCAGTTCTTC CASSLRGLDEQFF TRBJ2-1 TRBV7-9 13 NA NA
TGCAGTGCTAGTCCGGCGGGAGATCCAGATACGCAGTATTTT CSASPAGDPDTQYF TRBJ2-3 TRBV20-1 14 NA TRBD2
TGTGCCAGCAGCTCCCTTAAGCGGGGGTCCTACAATGAGCAGTTCTTC CASSSLKRGSYNEQFF TRBJ2-1 TRBV5-4 16 NA TRBD2
TGTGCCAGCAGTCCTGCCGGGTACGAGCAGTACTTC CASSPAGYEQYF TRBJ2-7 TRBV12-3/TRBV12-4 12 NA NA
TGTGCCAGTAGTATTAATGGACAGGGGATTACTGAAGCTTTCTTT CASSINGQGITEAFF TRBJ1-1 TRBV19 15 NA TRBD1
TGTGCCAGCAGCCGGACAGGGGTTGAAGCTTTCTTT CASSRTGVEAFF TRBJ1-1 TRBV7-2 12 NA TRBD1
TGTGCCAGCAGCTCCCCTGAGCGGGAGGGCCGGAATGAGCAGTTCTTC CASSSPEREGRNEQFF TRBJ2-1 TRBV7-2 16 NA TRBD2
TGTGCCAGCAGGCGCCAAACAGGGGTTGGTGAGCAGTTCTTC CASRRQTGVGEQFF TRBJ2-1 TRBV7-3 14 NA TRBD1
TGTGCCAGCAGCGTAGGTCGGGGGGGAAAGAACTATGGCTACACCTTC CASSVGRGGKNYGYTF TRBJ1-2 TRBV9 16 NA NA
TGCAGTGCTAGTCCCGGGACAGGCAGCTCCTACGAGCAGTACTTC CSASPGTGSSYEQYF TRBJ2-7 TRBV20-1 15 NA TRBD1
TGTGCCAGTAGTACAAGGGACGGACGAACGGGAGGGTCCCTCCACTTT CASSTRDGRTGGSLHF TRBJ1-6 TRBV19 16 NA NA
TGTGCCAGCACCTTCGGAGGGAGTAAGGATACGCAGTATTTT CASTFGGSKDTQYF TRBJ2-3 TRBV28 14 NA NA
TGTGCCAGCAGTTTGCCGACCAGGTGGAATGAGCAGTTCTTC CASSLPTRWNEQFF TRBJ2-1 TRBV28 14 NA NA
TGTGCCAGCAGTTACTCCTTTAACAGGGGGCTGGGACAGCCCCAGCATTTT CASSYSFNRGLGQPQHF TRBJ1-5 TRBV6-2/TRBV6-3 17 NA TRBD1
TGTGCCAGCAGTTATGACAGGGGCTATGGCTACACCTTC CASSYDRGYGYTF TRBJ1-2 TRBV5-4 13 once TRBD1
TGTGCCAGCAGCTTACCCGTCACAGATACGCAGTATTTT CASSLPVTDTQYF TRBJ2-3 TRBV7-2 13 NA NA
TGTGCCAGCAGCCAGGCAGGACTAGCGGGGGGGTATGATACGCAGTATTTT CASSQAGLAGGYDTQYF TRBJ2-3 TRBV4-2 17 NA TRBD2
TGTGCCAGTAGAAGTGGAGGGCGCACTTCTAATGAAAAACTGTTTTTT CASRSGGRTSNEKLFF TRBJ1-4 TRBV19 16 NA NA
TGTGCCTGGAGTGTCAGGGGTAGCGGGAGGGTAGGGCCAGGGGAGCTGTTTTTT CAWSVRGSGRVGPGELFF TRBJ2-2 TRBV30 18 NA TRBD2
TGTGCCAGTAGCCCGGGACTAGCGGGAGGAATTGCGGACGAGCAGTACTTC CASSPGLAGGIADEQYF TRBJ2-7 TRBV19 17 NA TRBD2
TGTGCCAGCAGGGTGGTAGGGGGAGAGACCCAGTACTTC CASRVVGGETQYF TRBJ2-5 TRBV12-3/TRBV12-4 13 once NA
TGTGCCAGCAGTTACCAGCGGGAGAACAATGAGCAGTTCTTC CASSYQRENNEQFF TRBJ2-1 TRBV6-6 14 NA TRBD2
TGTGCCAGCAGCGTGGTGGGAGGGGGTGAGCAGTACTTC CASSVVGGGEQYF TRBJ2-7 TRBV9 13 NA NA
TGTGCCAGCAGTGAACAGGGGCAGGGGCCCCAGCATTTT CASSEQGQGPQHF TRBJ1-5 TRBV6-1 13 once NA
TGTGCCAGCAGTCGGCTAGAGGCCTACGAGCAGTACTTC CASSRLEAYEQYF TRBJ2-7 TRBV2 13 once NA
TGTGCCACCAGCTCCCGACTAGCGGGAGGCCAAGAGACCCAGTACTTC CATSSRLAGGQETQYF TRBJ2-5 TRBV15 16 NA TRBD2
TGCGCCAGCAGTCAATCGAGACGACAGAGCTCCTATAATTCACCCCTCCACTTT CASSQSRRQSSYNSPLHF TRBJ1-6 TRBV23-1 18 NA NA
TGTGCCAGCAGCCACACCCTCTGGGCCACCGAGTCGCTCGAGCAGTACTTC CASSHTLWATESLEQYF TRBJ2-7 TRBV7-3 17 NA NA
TGTGCCAGCAGCAGTAGTCCAACTAATGAAAAACTGTTTTTT CASSSSPTNEKLFF TRBJ1-4 TRBV7-2 14 NA NA
TGCGCCAGCAGCCAAGGTTTAGGGGTGGGATCCTACGAGCAGTACTTC CASSQGLGVGSYEQYF TRBJ2-7 TRBV4-3 16 once NA
TGTGCCAGCTCATCACAGGGGGCTCGTAACACTGAAGCTTTCTTT CASSSQGARNTEAFF TRBJ1-1 TRBV18 15 NA TRBD1